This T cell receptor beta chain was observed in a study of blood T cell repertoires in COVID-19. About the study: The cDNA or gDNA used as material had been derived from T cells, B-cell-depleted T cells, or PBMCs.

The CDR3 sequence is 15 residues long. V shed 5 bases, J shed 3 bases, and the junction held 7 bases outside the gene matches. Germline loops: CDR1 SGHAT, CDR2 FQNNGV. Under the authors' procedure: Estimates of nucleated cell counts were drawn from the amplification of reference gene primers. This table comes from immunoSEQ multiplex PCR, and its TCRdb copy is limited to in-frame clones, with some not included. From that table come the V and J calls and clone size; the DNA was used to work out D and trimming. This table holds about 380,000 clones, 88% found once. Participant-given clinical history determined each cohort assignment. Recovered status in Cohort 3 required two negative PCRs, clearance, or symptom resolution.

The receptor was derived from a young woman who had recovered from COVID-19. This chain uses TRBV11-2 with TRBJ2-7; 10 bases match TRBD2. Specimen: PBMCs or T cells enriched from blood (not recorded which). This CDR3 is CASSPRLAGHYEQYF. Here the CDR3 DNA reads TGTGCCAGCAGCCCTCGACTAGCGGGCCACTACGAGCAGTACTTC.